This T cell receptor beta chain was profiled in a study of cytomegalovirus exposure and HLA in healthy donors. Study-wide findings and caveats: Cytomegalovirus-associated status was assigned to approximately 160 TCR beta chains. Clonal expansion, a later analysis showed, was greater in HLA-associated TCR beta chains than in equally common others.

CDR3 size: 15 residues. Germline V gene lookup returns CDR1 SGHTA and CDR2 FQGTGA. Trimming cost V 5 bases and J 5 bases; bases outside gene matches: 8. The primer mix had 60 Vbeta and 13 Jbeta primers. Clones were read by immunoSEQ multiplex PCR, and TCRdb kept only the in-frame ones, dropping some. Of around 150,000 clones listed, around three quarters are singletons. This clone has more than one count but fewer than ten. Its specificity is not known. The V and J genes are TRBV7-3 and TRBJ2-2, with 7 bases fitting TRBD1. The sample comprised PBMCs. This TCR came from a man younger than 40 in good health. In DNA, the CDR3 is TGTGCCAGCAGCCCAAGACAGGGCGGAACCGGGGAGCTGTTTTTT. Translation gives CASSPRQGGTGELFF.